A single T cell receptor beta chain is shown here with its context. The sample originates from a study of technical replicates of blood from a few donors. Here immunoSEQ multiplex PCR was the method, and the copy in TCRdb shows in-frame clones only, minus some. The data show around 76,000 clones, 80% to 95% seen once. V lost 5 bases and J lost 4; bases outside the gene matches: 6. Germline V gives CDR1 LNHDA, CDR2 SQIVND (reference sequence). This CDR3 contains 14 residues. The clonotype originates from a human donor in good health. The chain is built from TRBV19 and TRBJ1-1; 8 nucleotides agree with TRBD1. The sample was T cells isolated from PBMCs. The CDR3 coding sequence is TGTGCCAGTAGTGTTCGCAGGGGGCCCACTGAAGCTTTCTTT. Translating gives CASSVRRGPTEAFF.